The sequence of this TCR beta chain was determined in a study of blood T cell repertoires in COVID-19. Study information: Samples taken during acute and convalescent COVID-19 were collected in the United States, Italy and Spain. T cells, B-cell-depleted T cells, or PBMCs supplied cDNA or gDNA.

Patients from Seattle were sampled longitudinally, starting during active infection. Per germline, CDR1 MNHEY and CDR2 SVGEGT. V gave up 5 bases and J gave up 5 bases, with 7 bases separating them. The CDR3 length is 12 residues. Per the original methods: The authors estimated nucleated cell counts from reference gene primer amplification. Libraries were prepared by immunoSEQ multiplex PCR; TCRdb keeps only in-frame clonotypes and omits some of them. V and J calls and clone size are given by that table; D and trimming were obtained from the DNA. The data hold 250,000 to 350,000 clones, with about 88% observed a single time.

Sequencing input: peripheral blood. This TCR was recovered from a woman in her sixties or seventies with COVID-19, enrolled during active disease. This chain links TRBV6-2 or TRBV6-3 with TRBJ1-5; no definite D call. The CDR3 bases are TGTGCCAGCAGTGGCCAGTATCAGCCCCAGCATTTT. It is translated as CASSGQYQPQHF.